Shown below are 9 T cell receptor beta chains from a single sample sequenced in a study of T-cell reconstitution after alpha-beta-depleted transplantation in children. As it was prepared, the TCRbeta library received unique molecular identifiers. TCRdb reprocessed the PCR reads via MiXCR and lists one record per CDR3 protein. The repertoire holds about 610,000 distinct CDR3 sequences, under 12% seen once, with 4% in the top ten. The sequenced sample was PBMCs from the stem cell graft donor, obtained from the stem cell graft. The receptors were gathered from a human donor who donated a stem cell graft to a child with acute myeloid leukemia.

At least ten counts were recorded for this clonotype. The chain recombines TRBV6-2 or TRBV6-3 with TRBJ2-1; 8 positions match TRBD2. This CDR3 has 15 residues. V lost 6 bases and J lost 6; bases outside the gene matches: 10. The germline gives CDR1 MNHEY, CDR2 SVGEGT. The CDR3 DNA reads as TGTGCCAGCAGCCAAACCGGGACTAGGGGCAATGAGCAGTTCTTC. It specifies CASSQTGTRGNEQFF.

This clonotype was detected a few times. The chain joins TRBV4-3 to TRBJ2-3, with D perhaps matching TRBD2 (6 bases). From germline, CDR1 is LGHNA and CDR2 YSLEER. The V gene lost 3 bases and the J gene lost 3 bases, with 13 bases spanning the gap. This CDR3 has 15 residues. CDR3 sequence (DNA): TGCGCCAGCAGCCAGGGGGGATCAGGGACAGATACGCAGTATTTT. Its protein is CASSQGGSGTDTQYF.

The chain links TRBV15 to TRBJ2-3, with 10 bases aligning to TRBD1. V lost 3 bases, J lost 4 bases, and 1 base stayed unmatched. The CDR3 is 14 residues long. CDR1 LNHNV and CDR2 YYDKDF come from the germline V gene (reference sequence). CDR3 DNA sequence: TGTGCCACCAGCAGGGACAGGGGGGCAGATACGCAGTATTTT. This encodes CATSRDRGADTQYF.

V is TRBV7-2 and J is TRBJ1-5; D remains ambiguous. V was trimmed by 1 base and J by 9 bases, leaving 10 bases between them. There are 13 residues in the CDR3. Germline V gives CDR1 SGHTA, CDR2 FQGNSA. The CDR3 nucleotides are TGTGCCAGCAGCTTAGATCCCCGGGGGCCCCAGCATTTT. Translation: CASSLDPRGPQHF. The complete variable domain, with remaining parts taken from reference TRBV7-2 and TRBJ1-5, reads GAGVSQSPSNKVTEKGKDVELRCDPISGHTALYWYRQSLGQGLEFLIYFQGNSAPDKSGLPSDRFSAERTGGSVSTLTIQRTQQEDSAVYLCASSLDPRGPQHFGDGTRLSIL.

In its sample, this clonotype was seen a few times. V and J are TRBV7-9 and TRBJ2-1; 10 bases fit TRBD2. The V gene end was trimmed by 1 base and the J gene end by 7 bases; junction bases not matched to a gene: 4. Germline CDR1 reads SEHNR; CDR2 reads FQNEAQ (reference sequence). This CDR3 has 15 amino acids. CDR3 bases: TGTGCCAGCAGCTTAGTAGCGGGAGGCACAAATGAGCAGTTCTTC. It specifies CASSLVAGGTNEQFF.

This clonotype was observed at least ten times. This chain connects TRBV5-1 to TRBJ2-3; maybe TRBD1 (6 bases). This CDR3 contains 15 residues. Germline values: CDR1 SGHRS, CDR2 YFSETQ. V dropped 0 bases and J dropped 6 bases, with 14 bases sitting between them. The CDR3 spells CASSLAGQLLDTQYF. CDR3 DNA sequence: TGCGCCAGCAGCTTGGCAGGACAGCTGCTGGATACGCAGTATTTT.

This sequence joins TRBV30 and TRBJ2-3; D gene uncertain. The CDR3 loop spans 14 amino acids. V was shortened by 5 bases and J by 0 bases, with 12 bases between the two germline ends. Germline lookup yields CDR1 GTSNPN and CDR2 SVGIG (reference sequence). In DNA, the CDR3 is TGTGCCTGGGGTCACCCGGCTAGCACAGATACGCAGTATTTT. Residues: CAWGHPASTDTQYF.

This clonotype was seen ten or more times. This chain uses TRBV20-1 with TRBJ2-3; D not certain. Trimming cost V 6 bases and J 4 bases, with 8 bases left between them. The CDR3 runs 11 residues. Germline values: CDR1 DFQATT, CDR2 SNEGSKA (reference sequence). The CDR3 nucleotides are TGCAGTGCCGAAGACGCAGATACGCAGTATTTT. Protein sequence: CSAEDADTQYF.

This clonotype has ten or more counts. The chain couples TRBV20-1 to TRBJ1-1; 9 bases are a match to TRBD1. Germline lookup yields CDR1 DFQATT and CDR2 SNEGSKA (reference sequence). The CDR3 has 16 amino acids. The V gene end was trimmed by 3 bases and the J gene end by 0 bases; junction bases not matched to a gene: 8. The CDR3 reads CSARLGQGTMNTEAFF. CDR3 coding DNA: TGCAGTGCTAGGTTGGGACAGGGAACAATGAACACTGAAGCTTTCTTT.